One and the same sample provided the 12 T cell receptor beta chains below, sequenced in a study of radiation and T cells in renal cell carcinoma. Time point specified: baseline pretreatment blood. As for treatment: 15 Gy SBRT to primary tumor, nephrectomy 4 weeks later. Produced via immunoSEQ multiplex PCR; TCRdb's table is partial and in-frame only. The sample records about 160,000 clones, less than 90% being singletons. The sample here was blood, taken from a patient whose treatment included radiotherapy and nephrectomy. These TCRs come from a woman in her seventies with renal cell carcinoma.

The chain recombines TRBV25-1 with TRBJ2-3; D is perhaps TRBD2 (7 bases). The CDR3 is 16 residues long. V lost 3 bases and J lost 6, with 19 bases in between. Germline V CDR1 and CDR2: MGHDK, SYGVNS. The CDR3 sequence is CASSEPRGGTHDTQYF. The CDR3 DNA sequence: TGTGCCAGCAGTGAGCCGAGGGGGGGGACCCACGATACGCAGTATTTT.

The J gene is TRBJ2-3, the V gene TRBV30, with 11 bases matching TRBD1. The CDR3 is 15 residues long. Germline assignment: CDR1 GTSNPN and CDR2 SVGIG (reference sequence). V dropped 2 bases and J dropped 5; count of bases not matched to a gene: 6. CDR3 loop: CAWSRAGTGGDTQYF. The CDR3 DNA is TGTGCCTGGAGTAGGGCCGGGACAGGGGGAGATACGCAGTATTTT.

The chain links TRBV4-3 to TRBJ1-2; D possibly corresponds to TRBD1 (6 bases). Trimming took 1 base from V and 8 from J, leaving 14 bases between them. The CDR3 consists of 14 residues. CDR1 and CDR2 from the germline V gene are LGHNA and YSLEER. CDR3 sequence: CASSQVTGAGGYTF. The DNA for the CDR3 is TGCGCCAGCAGCCAAGTAACGGGGGCGGGGGGCTACACCTTC.

The rearrangement links TRBV7-9 to TRBJ2-1, with TRBD2 matching 10 bases. The germline gives CDR1 SEHNR, CDR2 FQNEAQ (reference sequence). With 4 bases clipped from V and 4 bases from J, the junction kept 4 bases outside the gene matches. This CDR3 comprises 15 residues. The CDR3 is CASSYGSGGYNEQFF. CDR3 DNA sequence: TGTGCCAGCAGCTACGGTAGCGGGGGGTACAATGAGCAGTTCTTC.

This chain joins TRBV29-1 and TRBJ1-2, with 7 bases lining up with TRBD1. This CDR3 comprises 12 residues. With 2 bases clipped from V and 5 bases from J, the junction kept 2 bases outside the gene matches. Germline V CDR1 and CDR2: SQVTM, ANQGSEA. CDR3 nucleotide sequence: TGCAGCGTTGAAAACAGGGGATATGGCTACACCTTC. This gives the protein CSVENRGYGYTF.

The DNA for the CDR3 is TGCGCCAGCAGCCAAGGTGGGTGGGGGGCAACTAATGAAAAACTGTTTTTT. Encoded protein: CASSQGGWGATNEKLFF. This rearrangement joins TRBV4-3 to TRBJ1-4, with D perhaps TRBD1 (5 bases). The germline V and J ends were trimmed by 1 base and 0 bases, with 12 bases remaining between them. This CDR3 contains 17 residues. CDR1 is LGHNA and CDR2 is YSLEER in the germline V gene.

This sequence joins TRBV6-1 and TRBJ2-7; 9 bases are a match to TRBD1. Germline V lookup: CDR1 MNHNS, CDR2 SASEGT. The V and J ends lost 4 bases and 6 bases, in that order; junction bases with no gene match: 4. This CDR3 contains 13 residues. The CDR3 DNA reads as TGTGCCAGCAGTGGGACAGGGGTTTTCGAGCAGTACTTC. It specifies CASSGTGVFEQYF.

The rearrangement uses TRBV11-3 and TRBJ2-2, with a possible D match to TRBD1 (6 bases). V lost 4 bases and J lost 1, with 7 bases in between. Germline V gene data show CDR1 as SGHNT and CDR2 as YENEEA. The CDR3 covers 14 residues. CDR3 protein: CASSSGQNTGELFF. CDR3 coding DNA: TGTGCCAGCAGCTCGGGACAGAACACCGGGGAGCTGTTTTTT.

The genes are TRBV6-4 and TRBJ2-2; no firm D call. Germline V gene lookup returns CDR1 MRHNA and CDR2 SNTAGT. The CDR3 is 11 residues long. Trimming cost V 5 bases and J 6 bases, with 4 bases left between them. CDR3 protein: CASSQAGELFF. The CDR3 DNA is TGTGCCAGCAGTCAAGCCGGGGAGCTGTTTTTT.

The chain recombines TRBV29-1 with TRBJ1-1; TRBD1 agrees at 7 bases. Germline-derived CDR1 and CDR2 are SQVTM and ANQGSEA. The CDR3 is 14 amino acids. The J segment lost 1 base and the V segment lost 3 bases, leaving 5 bases of the junction unmatched. CDR3 nucleotide sequence: TGCAGCGTTGATGACAGGGCCAAGAACACTGAAGCTTTCTTT. It encodes CSVDDRAKNTEAFF.

The CDR3 nucleotides are TGTGCCAGCAGTTTGACGCGGAACTATGGCTACACCTTC. This codes for CASSLTRNYGYTF. V and J are TRBV6-5 and TRBJ1-2; D call uncertain. From germline, CDR1 is MNHEY and CDR2 SVGAGI. Between the trimmed V and J ends, which lost 4 bases and 2 bases, there was a span of 8 bases. The CDR3 is 13 amino acids.

This chain links TRBV19 with TRBJ1-1, with D perhaps matching TRBD1 (5 bases). This CDR3 is 13 amino acids long. The V gene's germline CDR1 is LNHDA and CDR2 SQIVND (reference sequence). V was pared by 7 bases and J by 4 bases, with 13 bases between. CDR3 sequence (DNA): TGTGCCAGTACTTCTGGGAGGGGCACTGAAGCTTTCTTT. This codes for CASTSGRGTEAFF.